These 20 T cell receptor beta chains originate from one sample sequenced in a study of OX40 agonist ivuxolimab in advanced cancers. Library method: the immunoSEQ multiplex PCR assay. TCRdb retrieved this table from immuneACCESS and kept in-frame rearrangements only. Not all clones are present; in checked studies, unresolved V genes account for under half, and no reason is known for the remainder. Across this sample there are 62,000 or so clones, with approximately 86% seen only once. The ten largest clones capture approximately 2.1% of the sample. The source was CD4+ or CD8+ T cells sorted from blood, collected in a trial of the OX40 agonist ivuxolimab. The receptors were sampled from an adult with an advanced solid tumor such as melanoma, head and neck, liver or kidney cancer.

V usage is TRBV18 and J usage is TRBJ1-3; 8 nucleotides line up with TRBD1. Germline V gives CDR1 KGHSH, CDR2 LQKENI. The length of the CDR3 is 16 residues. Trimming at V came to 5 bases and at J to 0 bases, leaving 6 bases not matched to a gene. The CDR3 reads CASSIRQGNSGNTIYF. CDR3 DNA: TGTGCCAGCTCAATCCGACAGGGGAACTCTGGAAACACCATATATTTT.

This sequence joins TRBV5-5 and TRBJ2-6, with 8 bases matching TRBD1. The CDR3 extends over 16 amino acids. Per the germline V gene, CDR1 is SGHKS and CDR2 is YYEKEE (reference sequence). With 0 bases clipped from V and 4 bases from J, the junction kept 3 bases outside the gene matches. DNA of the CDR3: TGTGCCAGCAGCTTGGACAGGGGGTTAGGGGCCAACGTCCTGACTTTC. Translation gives CASSLDRGLGANVLTF.

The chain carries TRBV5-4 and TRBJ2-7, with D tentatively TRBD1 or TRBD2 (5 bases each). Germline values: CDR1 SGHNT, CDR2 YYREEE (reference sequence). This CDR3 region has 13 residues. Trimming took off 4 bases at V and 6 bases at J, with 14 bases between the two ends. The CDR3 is CASSLPRGVEQYF. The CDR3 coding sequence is TGTGCCAGCAGCCTGCCGCGAGGGGTCGAGCAGTACTTC.

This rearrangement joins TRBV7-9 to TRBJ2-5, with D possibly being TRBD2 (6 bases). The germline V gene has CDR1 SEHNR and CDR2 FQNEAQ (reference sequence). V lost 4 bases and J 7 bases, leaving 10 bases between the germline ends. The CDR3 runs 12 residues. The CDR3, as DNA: TGTGCCAGCAGCTCGACAGCGGGGACCCAGTACTTC. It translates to CASSSTAGTQYF.

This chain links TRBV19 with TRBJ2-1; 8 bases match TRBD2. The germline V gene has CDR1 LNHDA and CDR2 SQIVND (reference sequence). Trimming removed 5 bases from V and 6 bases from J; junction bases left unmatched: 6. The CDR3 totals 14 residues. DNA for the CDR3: TGTGCCAGTAGTCCGACTAGCGACGTCAATGAGCAGTTCTTC. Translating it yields CASSPTSDVNEQFF.

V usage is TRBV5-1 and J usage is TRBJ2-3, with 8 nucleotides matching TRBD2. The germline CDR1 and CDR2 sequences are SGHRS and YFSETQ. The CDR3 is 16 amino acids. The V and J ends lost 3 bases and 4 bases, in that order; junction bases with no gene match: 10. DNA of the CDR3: TGCGCCAGCAGCTGGGTAGGGCGGGGGGCGGCAGATACGCAGTATTTT. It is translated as CASSWVGRGAADTQYF.

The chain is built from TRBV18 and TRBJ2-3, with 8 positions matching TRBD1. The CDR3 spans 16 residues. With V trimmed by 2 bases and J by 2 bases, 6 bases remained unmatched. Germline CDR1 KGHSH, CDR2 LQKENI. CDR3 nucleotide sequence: TGTGCCAGCTCACCAGGGAGGACAGGGATCACAGATACGCAGTATTTT. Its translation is CASSPGRTGITDTQYF.

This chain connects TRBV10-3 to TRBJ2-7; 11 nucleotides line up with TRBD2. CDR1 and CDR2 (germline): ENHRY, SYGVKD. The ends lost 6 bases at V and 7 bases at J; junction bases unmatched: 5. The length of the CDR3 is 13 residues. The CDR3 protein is CAISPTSGNEQYF. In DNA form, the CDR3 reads TGTGCCATCAGCCCGACTAGCGGGAATGAGCAGTACTTC.

The CDR3 sequence: CASSFTGAGANVLTF. DNA for the CDR3: TGTGCCAGCAGTTTTACAGGGGCTGGGGCCAACGTCCTGACTTTC. J is TRBJ2-6 and V is TRBV27; 7 bases agree with TRBD1. Trimming at V came to 3 bases and at J to 2 bases, leaving 1 base not matched to a gene. The CDR3 consists of 15 residues. Germline values: CDR1 MNHEY, CDR2 SMNVEV (reference sequence).

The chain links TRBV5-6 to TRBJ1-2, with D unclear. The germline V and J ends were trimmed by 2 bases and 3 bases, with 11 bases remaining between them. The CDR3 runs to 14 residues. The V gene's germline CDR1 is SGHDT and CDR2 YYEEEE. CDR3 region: CASSLFRIDYGYTF. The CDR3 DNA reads TGTGCCAGCAGCTTATTCCGGATCGACTATGGCTACACCTTC.

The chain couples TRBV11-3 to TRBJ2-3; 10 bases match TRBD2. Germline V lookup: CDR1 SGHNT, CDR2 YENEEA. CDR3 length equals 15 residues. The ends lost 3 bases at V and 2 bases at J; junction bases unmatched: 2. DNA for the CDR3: TGTGCCAGCAGCTTCACTAGCGGGGACACAGATACGCAGTATTTT. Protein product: CASSFTSGDTDTQYF.

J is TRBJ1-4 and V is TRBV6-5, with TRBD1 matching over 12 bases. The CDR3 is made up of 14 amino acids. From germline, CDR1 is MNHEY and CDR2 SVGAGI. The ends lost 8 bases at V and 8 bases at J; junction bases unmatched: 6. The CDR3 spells CASGDRGQAEKLFF. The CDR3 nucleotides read TGTGCCAGCGGGGACAGGGGGCAGGCGGAAAAACTGTTTTTT.

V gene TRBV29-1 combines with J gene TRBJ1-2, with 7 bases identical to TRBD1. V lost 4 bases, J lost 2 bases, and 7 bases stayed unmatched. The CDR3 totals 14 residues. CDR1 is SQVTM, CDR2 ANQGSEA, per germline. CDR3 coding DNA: TGCAGCGTTGGAGCAACAGGGGAAAACTATGGCTACACCTTC. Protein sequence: CSVGATGENYGYTF.

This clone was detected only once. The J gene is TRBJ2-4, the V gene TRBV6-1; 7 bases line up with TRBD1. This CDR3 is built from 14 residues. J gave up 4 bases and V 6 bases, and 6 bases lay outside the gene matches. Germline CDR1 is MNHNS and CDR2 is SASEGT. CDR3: CASRPMGQKNIQYF. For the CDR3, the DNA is TGTGCCAGCAGACCAATGGGACAGAAAAACATTCAGTACTTC.

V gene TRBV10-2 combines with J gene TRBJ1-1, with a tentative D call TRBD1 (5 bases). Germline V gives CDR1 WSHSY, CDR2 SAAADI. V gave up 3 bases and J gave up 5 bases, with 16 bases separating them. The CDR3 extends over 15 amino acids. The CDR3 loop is CASSDPGTIRTEAFF. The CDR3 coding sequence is TGCGCCAGCAGTGATCCGGGGACCATCAGGACTGAAGCTTTCTTT.

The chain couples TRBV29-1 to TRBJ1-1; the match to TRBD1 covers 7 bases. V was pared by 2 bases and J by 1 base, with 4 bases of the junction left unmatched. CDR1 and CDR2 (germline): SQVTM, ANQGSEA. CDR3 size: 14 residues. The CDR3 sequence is CSVEREGANTEAFF. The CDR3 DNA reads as TGCAGCGTTGAAAGAGAGGGGGCGAACACTGAAGCTTTCTTT.

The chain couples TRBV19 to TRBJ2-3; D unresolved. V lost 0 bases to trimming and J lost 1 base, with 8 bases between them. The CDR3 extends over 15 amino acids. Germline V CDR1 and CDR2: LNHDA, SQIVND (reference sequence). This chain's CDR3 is CASSIDSGRTDTQYF. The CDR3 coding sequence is TGTGCCAGTAGTATAGACTCAGGACGCACAGATACGCAGTATTTT.

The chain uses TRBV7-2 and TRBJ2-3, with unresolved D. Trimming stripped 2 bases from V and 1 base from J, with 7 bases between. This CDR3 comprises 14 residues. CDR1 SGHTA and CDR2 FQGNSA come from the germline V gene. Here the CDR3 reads CASSLNSGTDTQYF. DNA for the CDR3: TGTGCCAGCAGCTTAAATTCTGGCACAGATACGCAGTATTTT.

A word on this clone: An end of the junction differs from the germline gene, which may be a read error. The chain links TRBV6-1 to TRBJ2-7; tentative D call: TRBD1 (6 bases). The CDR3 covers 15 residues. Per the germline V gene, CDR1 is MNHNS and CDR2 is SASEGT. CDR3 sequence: CAISESDKGHYEQYF. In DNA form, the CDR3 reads TGTGCCATCAGTGAGTCAGACAAGGGACACTACGAGCAGTACTTC.

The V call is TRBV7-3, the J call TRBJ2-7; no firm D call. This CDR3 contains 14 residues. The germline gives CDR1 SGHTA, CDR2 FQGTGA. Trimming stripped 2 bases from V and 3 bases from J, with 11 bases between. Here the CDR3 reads CASSLGGSHYEQYF. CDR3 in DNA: TGTGCCAGCAGCTTAGGCGGTTCACACTACGAGCAGTACTTC. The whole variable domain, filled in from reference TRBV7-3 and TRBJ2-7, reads GAGVSQTPSNKVTEKGKYVELRCDPISGHTALYWYRQSLGQGPEFLIYFQGTGAADDSGLPNDRFFAVRPEGSVSTLKIQRTERGDSAVYLCASSLGGSHYEQYFGPGTRLTVT.